This T cell receptor (beta chain) originates from a study of shared clonotypes between healthy human individuals (dated by TCRdb to the early 2020s). For the study in its entirety: A few men and a couple of women, aged 18 to 49 years, made up the cohort. Each donor's leukapheresis produced roughly between about 0.9 and 9.5 billion PBMCs. To increase sequencing depth and limit assay-specific biases, different laboratories used diverse techniques to prepare libraries and sequence TCR repertoires. To estimate repertoire size and how much clonotypes are shared between individuals, the study performed deep sequencing of blood TCR repertoires from five healthy adults. For each donor, CD4 naive and CD4 memory were each given three plates, CD8 naive was given two plates, and CD8 memory was given one plate. The paper as a whole reports these results and caveats: Sampling was restricted to blood, and TCR repertoires in tissue are likely to differ from TCR repertoires in blood. Estimated clonotype richness was generally larger for naive than for memory subsets. Across four donors, 4.5% to 6.5% of naive CD4, roughly 3.8% of naive CD8, about 2.3% of memory CD4, and approximately 0.42% of memory CD8 clonotypes were shared. Incomplete sequencing was indicated by rarefaction of sorted-subset datasets, despite the large sequencing depth. Pairwise subsampling led to the expectation that sequencing depth would affect the degree of clonotype sharing among donors. The small number of donors limited the genetic and exposure-history diversity represented. Higher generation probabilities were observed for clonotypes shared by all four sorted-subset donors than for non-shared clonotypes.

For this clone: Its antigen specificity is not known. Per-base quality was not reported, and no clone a single base away is much larger than it.

Donors were healthy HIV-negative adults with no recently reported acute infections or vaccinations. Only Caucasian adults living in Nashville, Tennessee, USA were represented among the donors. Magnetic negative selection was used to enrich CD4+ T cells, after which naive cells were positively selected on CD45RA and the negative fraction became the memory subset. Blood was collected by leukapheresis, and PBMCs were isolated by Ficoll-Histopaque density gradient centrifugation and then cryopreserved in liquid nitrogen vapor phase. Analytical flow cytometry was used to check the purity and quantity of each magnetically sorted T cell population. Each sorted fraction had its genomic DNA isolated and then quantified by UV absorbance on a Nanodrop 2000c. Using the deep immunoSEQ assay, TCR CDR3 regions were amplified from genomic DNA by multiplex PCR. Genomic DNA extracted from each cell subset was distributed evenly over all wells of several immunoSEQ 96-well plates, and each plate served as one replicate. For sorted subsets, roughly 200 ng genomic DNA, equal to some 30,000 T cell genomes, was loaded into each replicate PCR. Purified libraries were quantified with a Qubit 3.0 fluorometer, sized on a Bioanalyzer 2100, and re-quantified with the KAPA Library Quantification kit. Every immunoSEQ 96-well plate was sequenced on a dedicated single-read 150-cycle Illumina NextSeq 550 flow cell. As for how the authors treated the data: Because only junctional sequences without quality scores were contained in the immunoSEQ output, filtering matching that applied to full-length reads could not be performed. Sequences were annotated with PyIR, a Python wrapper for IgBLAST v1.9, and V/J genes and CDR3 were assigned using IMGT germline references. Reads were filtered out if the reads had weak V/J assignments (E-value above 1e-6), no CDR3, stop codons, out-of-frame junctions, or ambiguous translated residues. A V3J clonotype was defined by an identical inferred V gene, J gene, and CDR3 amino acid sequence. Percentage overlap between repertoires was computed as shared unique clonotypes divided by the size of the smaller repertoire. Three approaches were used to assess repertoire richness: RTK rarefaction, the Chao1 estimator, and Recon v2.1 estimates of unobserved clonotypes. OLGA was used to compute generation probabilities for all TCRbeta clonotypes that the gDNA method yielded from a handful of donors. TCRdb obtained this table from immuneACCESS and retained in-frame rearrangements with V and J assigned. These tables miss some clones; where compared with another copy, unresolved V genes account for less than half of the shortfall, and the remainder is unexplained. Clonal size and the V and J genes are those of that table, whereas D and trimming came from the DNA. For this sample there are 900,000 to 1,200,000 clones; about 80% appear just once. The ten most abundant clones make up 0.6% to 0.75% of the sample.

V gives up 0 bases and J gives up 10 bases, and the segment between their germline ends measures 13 bases. For CDR1 and CDR2, the germline V gene lists LGHNA and YNFKEQ. From the cysteine up to the phenylalanine, the CDR3 has a length of 13 residues. Just CDR3 DNA is preserved here, 39 bases in frame from base 1. The clonotype comes from a man younger than 30 in good health. Some clones in this sample may be carry-over from other donors' samples. This chain joins TRBV4-2 to TRBJ2-7; too little of a D gene remains to name it. Material for sequencing was memory CD4+ T cells from PBMCs. The meaning of the sample's cell subset or site label: CD45RA-negative fraction. The DNA sequence is given as TGTGCCAGCAGCCAAGAACAACCTTACATCCAGTACTTC. Its protein reads: CASSQEQPYIQYF.